These 20 T cell receptor beta chains were all obtained from the same sample, sequenced in a study of Graves' ophthalmopathy and Graves' hyperthyroidism. As the template, RNA transcripts were used to amplify TCR beta CDR3 regions. Scientists carried out first-round RT-PCR using HTBI primers and then a second-round multiplex PCR. TCRdb reprocessed the multiplex PCR reads via MiXCR and lists one record per CDR3 protein. The repertoire holds some 400,000 distinct CDR3 sequences, with around 18% as singletons. Input material: peripheral blood. The receptors were sampled from a woman aged 18-30 years with Graves' ophthalmopathy.

This clonotype was observed many times. This sequence joins TRBV5-6 and TRBJ2-7, with 8 bases lining up with TRBD1. With 2 bases clipped from V and 3 bases from J, the junction kept 4 bases outside the gene matches. The CDR3 is 14 residues long. The germline V gene has CDR1 SGHDT and CDR2 YYEEEE. The CDR3 DNA follows: TGTGCCAGCAGCTTCTCAGGGGGCGGCTACGAGCAGTACTTC. Its translation: CASSFSGGGYEQYF.

This clonotype was observed at least ten times. The gene calls are TRBV7-2 and TRBJ2-5, with 9 bases that match TRBD2. V shed 5 bases and J 8 bases; nucleotides not matched to a gene: 9. Germline values: CDR1 SGHTA, CDR2 FQGNSA. This CDR3 comprises 14 residues. The CDR3 is CASSQSSAGGTQYF. In DNA form, the CDR3 reads TGTGCCAGCAGCCAAAGTTCAGCGGGAGGAACCCAGTACTTC.

In this sample, this clonotype turned up many times. The chain links TRBV7-9 to TRBJ1-1, with D unresolved. The germline V and J ends were trimmed by 3 bases and 8 bases, with 10 bases remaining between them. Germline assignment: CDR1 SEHNR and CDR2 FQNEAQ (reference sequence). This CDR3 is 12 amino acids long. The CDR3 is CASSFEAVEAFF. The CDR3 DNA is TGTGCCAGCAGCTTTGAGGCGGTGGAAGCTTTCTTT.

The chain joins TRBV10-1 to TRBJ2-7, with D unclear. V was shortened by 6 bases and J by 0 bases, with 12 bases between the two germline ends. This CDR3 spans 14 amino acids. Looked up from germline, CDR1 is WNHNN and CDR2 is SYGVQD (reference sequence). This CDR3 is CASRGGHSSYEQYF. The CDR3 coding sequence is TGCGCCAGCAGGGGTGGCCACAGCTCCTACGAGCAGTACTTC.

This clonotype has a count of ten or more. The genes are TRBV7-2 and TRBJ2-7; D uncertain. V lost 5 bases to trimming and J lost 2 bases, with 19 bases between them. The CDR3 totals 16 residues. CDR1 is SGHTA, CDR2 FQGNSA, per germline. The CDR3 DNA reads as TGTGCCAGCAGCCGTGGGCTTGAGACCATAACCTACGAGCAGTACTTC. Amino acid sequence: CASSRGLETITYEQYF.

This clonotype was counted many times. The V and J genes are TRBV12-3 or TRBV12-4 and TRBJ2-2, with 9 bases that match TRBD2. With V trimmed by 8 bases and J by 1 base, 8 bases remained unmatched. CDR3 length equals 16 residues. This CDR3 is CASGLLAGVNTGELFF. CDR3 bases: TGTGCCAGCGGTCTCTTAGCGGGGGTGAACACCGGGGAGCTGTTTTTT.

This clonotype was observed many times. The chain combines TRBV11-2 with TRBJ2-7, with 8 bases lining up with TRBD1. The CDR3 spans 16 residues. CDR1 is SGHAT and CDR2 is FQNNGV in the germline V gene. The V gene end was trimmed by 4 bases and the J gene end by 1 base; junction bases not matched to a gene: 9. The CDR3 protein is CASSSPAGGPSYEQYF. DNA of the CDR3: TGTGCCAGCAGCTCGCCCGCAGGGGGCCCTTCCTACGAGCAGTACTTC.

This clonotype was seen ten or more times. The chain joins TRBV6-1 to TRBJ2-5, with unresolved D. V was shortened by 0 bases and J by 5 bases, with 7 bases between the two germline ends. Germline V lookup: CDR1 MNHNS, CDR2 SASEGT. CDR3 length equals 13 residues. The CDR3 nucleotides read TGTGCCAGCAGTGAAGCCTGGGCCGAGACCCAGTACTTC. The encoded protein is CASSEAWAETQYF.

This clonotype came up many times. The CDR3 nucleotides read TGTGCCAGCGGTATTGGGAACACTGAAGCTTTCTTT. It specifies CASGIGNTEAFF. This chain links TRBV9 with TRBJ1-1; D not certain. CDR1 is SGDLS, CDR2 YYNGEE, per germline. The CDR3 sequence is 12 residues long. V lost 7 bases to trimming and J lost 1 base, with 8 bases between them.

This clonotype was observed at least ten times. V and J are TRBV2 and TRBJ2-2; a possible D gene is TRBD2 (7 bases). Trimming stripped 9 bases from V and 0 bases from J, with 14 bases between. Germline V gene lookup returns CDR1 SNHLY and CDR2 FYNNEI. The CDR3 has 15 amino acids. The CDR3 nucleotides are TGTGCCAGTACTCGGGGGGCCGCGAACACCGGGGAGCTGTTTTTT. Translating gives CASTRGAANTGELFF.

This clonotype appeared many times. The chain employs TRBV6-2 or TRBV6-3 and TRBJ1-1; 8 positions agree with TRBD1. Germline V gene data show CDR1 as MNHEY and CDR2 as SVGEGT. The CDR3 is made up of 13 amino acids. V trimming: 8 bases; J trimming: 6 bases; junction bases outside the gene matches: 8. In DNA, the CDR3 is TGTGCCAGCCGAGGGCAGGGGGCTGCTGAAGCTTTCTTT. This codes for CASRGQGAAEAFF.

The sample holds many counts of this clonotype. The gene calls are TRBV6-2 or TRBV6-3 and TRBJ2-2; D not certain. Trimming removed 5 bases at V and 6 bases at J, with 10 bases between. CDR3 length: 13 amino acids. From germline, CDR1 is MNHEY and CDR2 SVGEGT. CDR3 residues: CASSEVLAGELFF. CDR3 sequence (DNA): TGTGCCAGCAGTGAGGTGTTGGCCGGGGAGCTGTTTTTT.

The table lists this clonotype with many counts. The chain's CDR3 is CASSSGTAETQYF. Here the CDR3 DNA reads TGTGCCAGCAGCTCCGGGACAGCCGAGACCCAGTACTTC. The chain couples TRBV12-3 or TRBV12-4 to TRBJ2-5; 7 bases agree with TRBD1. J lost 5 bases, V lost 6 bases, and 6 bases had no gene match. The length of the CDR3 is 13 residues.

This clonotype showed up many times. The gene calls are TRBV19 and TRBJ2-7; 8 nucleotides match TRBD2. This CDR3 contains 15 residues. Germline V gene sequence: CDR1 LNHDA, CDR2 SQIVND (reference sequence). Trimming at V came to 5 bases and at J to 4 bases, leaving 10 bases not matched to a gene. CDR3 DNA sequence: TGTGCCAGTAGTGTTAGCGGGAACGCGATTTACGAGCAGTACTTC. The encoded protein is CASSVSGNAIYEQYF.

The chain carries TRBV6-1 and TRBJ1-2; D perhaps matches TRBD1 (6 bases). From germline, CDR1 is MNHNS and CDR2 SASEGT. V was cut by 6 bases and J by 4 bases, with 18 bases left in between. The CDR3 has 15 amino acids. The CDR3 sequence: CASRHNSRDIYGYTF. The CDR3 DNA sequence: TGTGCCAGCAGGCATAATTCGCGGGACATCTATGGCTACACCTTC.

A word on this clonotype: A much larger clone lies one base from this, so it may be a read error. The conserved phenylalanine or tryptophan is not found at the CDR3 terminus, so this likely reflects a read error. The gene calls are TRBV28 and TRBJ1-1, with unresolved D. The V and J ends lost 6 bases and 5 bases respectively, with 10 bases between them. This CDR3 has 12 amino acids. Germline V gives CDR1 MDHEN, CDR2 SYDVKM. CDR3 amino acids: CASRIPTTEAFL. The CDR3 DNA sequence: TGTGCCAGCAGAATTCCAACAACTGAAGCTTTCCTT.

This clonotype came up many times. This chain connects TRBV30 to TRBJ2-7, with D possibly TRBD2 on 6 matching bases. V lost 8 bases to trimming and J lost 0 bases, with 11 bases between them. The germline V gene encodes CDR1 GTSNPN and CDR2 SVGIG (reference sequence). The CDR3 sequence is 12 residues long. The CDR3 DNA reads TGTGCCCAGGGCGGGACCTCCTACGAGCAGTACTTC. This translates into CAQGGTSYEQYF.

This clonotype has ten or more counts. This rearrangement joins TRBV6-5 to TRBJ2-2; a possible D gene is TRBD1 (5 bases). V dropped 0 bases and J dropped 5 bases, with 13 bases sitting between them. This CDR3 spans 16 amino acids. The V gene's germline CDR1 is MNHEY and CDR2 SVGAGI. CDR3 DNA: TGTGCCAGCAGTTACTCGCGAAGGGGTGGTACCGGGGAGCTGTTTTTT. Translation: CASSYSRRGGTGELFF.

The chain combines TRBV10-3 with TRBJ1-1; D not certain. CDR3 size: 13 residues. Deletions cut 4 bases from V and 1 base from J, with 7 bases between. The germline CDR1 and CDR2 sequences are ENHRY and SYGVKD. CDR3 DNA sequence: TGTGCCATCAGTGGCCACCAGAACACTGAAGCTTTCTTT. Translation gives CAISGHQNTEAFF.

The table lists this clonotype with many counts. CDR3 protein: CASSQGARGTEAFF. The CDR3 DNA is TGTGCCAGCAGTCAGGGGGCGCGGGGCACTGAAGCTTTCTTT. The rearrangement uses TRBV2 and TRBJ1-1, with 8 positions matching TRBD1. The CDR3 totals 14 residues. Germline CDR1 and CDR2: SNHLY and FYNNEI. Unmatched junction bases numbered 6, after V lost 5 bases and J lost 4 bases.